The 5 T cell receptor beta chains in this list originate from one sample, sequenced in a study of blood T cell repertoires in COVID-19. Only in-frame clones appear in the TCRdb table, and some are missing; sequencing was by immunoSEQ multiplex PCR. The sample holds some 58,000 clones, 90% seen once. Sequencing was carried out using peripheral blood. The receptor source for this set is a man aged 35 to 55 with acute or convalescent COVID-19.

This chain joins TRBV6-5 and TRBJ2-7, with a weak D call TRBD1 (5 bases). The CDR3 has 14 residues. V lost 2 bases, J lost 3 bases, and 11 bases lay in between. CDR1 is MNHEY, CDR2 SVGAGI, per germline. CDR3 in DNA: TGTGCCAGCAGTTACAGGGGAACTTACTACGAGCAGTACTTC. Its translation: CASSYRGTYYEQYF.

V gene TRBV11-2 combines with J gene TRBJ2-2; possible D gene TRBD1, 6 bases. Germline-derived CDR1 and CDR2 are SGHAT and FQNNGV. The CDR3 totals 15 residues. Trimming cost V 4 bases and J 5 bases, with 14 bases left between them. CDR3 protein: CASSSGVDRTGELFF. The CDR3 DNA sequence: TGTGCCAGCAGCTCAGGGGTAGATCGGACCGGGGAGCTGTTTTTT.

The chain uses TRBV18 and TRBJ1-6; the D is unclear. The V and J ends lost 1 base and 5 bases respectively, with 9 bases between them. The CDR3 covers 15 residues. From germline, CDR1 is KGHSH and CDR2 LQKENI. This chain's CDR3 is CASSPRTVDNSPLHF. In nucleotides, the CDR3 is TGTGCCAGCTCACCACGTACGGTAGATAATTCACCCCTCCACTTT.

The chain couples TRBV5-6 to TRBJ2-5; 7 bases map to TRBD1. Germline V gives CDR1 SGHDT, CDR2 YYEEEE. CDR3 size: 16 residues. Trimming cost V 1 base and J 3 bases; bases outside gene matches: 9. The CDR3 region is CASSLLGDREKETQYF. Here the CDR3 DNA reads TGTGCCAGCAGCTTGTTAGGTGACAGGGAAAAAGAGACCCAGTACTTC.

This chain joins TRBV10-1 and TRBJ2-7; 15 nucleotides match TRBD2. The CDR3 runs 16 residues. V lost 6 bases and J lost 6; bases outside the gene matches: 9. CDR1 is WNHNN, CDR2 SYGVQD, per germline (reference sequence). CDR3 sequence: CASRSGLAGGPGEQYF. In DNA, the CDR3 is TGCGCCAGCAGATCCGGACTAGCGGGAGGGCCGGGCGAGCAGTACTTC.